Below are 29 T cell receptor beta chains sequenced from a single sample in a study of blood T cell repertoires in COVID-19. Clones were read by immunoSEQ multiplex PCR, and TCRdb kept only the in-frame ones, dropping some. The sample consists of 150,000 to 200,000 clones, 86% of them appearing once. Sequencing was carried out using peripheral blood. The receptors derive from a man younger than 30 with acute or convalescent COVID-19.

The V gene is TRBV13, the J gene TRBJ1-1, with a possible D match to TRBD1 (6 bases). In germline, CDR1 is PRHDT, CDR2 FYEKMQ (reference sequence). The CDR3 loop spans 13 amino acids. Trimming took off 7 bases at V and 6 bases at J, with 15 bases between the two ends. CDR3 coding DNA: TGTGCCAGCATCATTCGGGGGGCCGCTGAAGCTTTCTTT. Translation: CASIIRGAAEAFF.

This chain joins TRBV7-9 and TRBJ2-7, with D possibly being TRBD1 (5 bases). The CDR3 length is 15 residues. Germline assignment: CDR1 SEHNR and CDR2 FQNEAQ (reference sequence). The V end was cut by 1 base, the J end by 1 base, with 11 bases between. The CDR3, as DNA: TGTGCCAGCAGCTTAGATTGGCAGGGTTCCTACGAGCAGTACTTC. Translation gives CASSLDWQGSYEQYF.

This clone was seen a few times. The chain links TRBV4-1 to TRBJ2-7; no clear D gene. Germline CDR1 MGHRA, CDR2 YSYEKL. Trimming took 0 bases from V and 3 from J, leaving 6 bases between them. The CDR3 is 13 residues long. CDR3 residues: CASSQETNYEQYV. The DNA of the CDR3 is TGCGCCAGCAGCCAAGAGACAAACTACGAGCAGTACGTC.

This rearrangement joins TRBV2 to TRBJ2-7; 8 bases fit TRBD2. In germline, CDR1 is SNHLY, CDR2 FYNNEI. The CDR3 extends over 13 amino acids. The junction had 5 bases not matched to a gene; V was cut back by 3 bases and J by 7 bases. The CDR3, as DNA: TGTGCCAGCAGTGACGAGCGGGGGAGGGAGCAGTACTTC. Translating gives CASSDERGREQYF.

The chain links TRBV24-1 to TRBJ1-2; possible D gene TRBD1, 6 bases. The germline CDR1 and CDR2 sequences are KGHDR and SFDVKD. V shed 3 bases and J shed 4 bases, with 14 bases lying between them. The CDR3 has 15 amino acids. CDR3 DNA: TGTGCCACCAGTGATACGGGGGGGGCTCTCTATGGCTACACCTTC. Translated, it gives CATSDTGGALYGYTF.

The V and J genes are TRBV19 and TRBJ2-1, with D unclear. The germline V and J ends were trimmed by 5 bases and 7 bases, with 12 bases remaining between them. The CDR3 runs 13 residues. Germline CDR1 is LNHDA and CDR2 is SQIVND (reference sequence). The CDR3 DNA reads TGTGCCAGTAGTTTAAATACCAGGAATGAGCAGTTCTTC. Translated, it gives CASSLNTRNEQFF.

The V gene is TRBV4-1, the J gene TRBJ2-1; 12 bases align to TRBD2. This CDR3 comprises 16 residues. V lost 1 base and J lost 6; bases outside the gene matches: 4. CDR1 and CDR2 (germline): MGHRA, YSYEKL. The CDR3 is CASSQGPGLAGNEQFF. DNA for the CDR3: TGCGCCAGCAGCCAAGGACCGGGACTAGCGGGCAATGAGCAGTTCTTC.

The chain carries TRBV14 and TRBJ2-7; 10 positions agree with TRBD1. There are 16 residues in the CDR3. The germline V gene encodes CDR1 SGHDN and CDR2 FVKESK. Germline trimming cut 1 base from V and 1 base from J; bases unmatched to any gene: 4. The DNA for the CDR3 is TGTGCCAGCAGCCAAGCCGGGACAGGGGCATCCTACGAGCAGTACTTC. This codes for CASSQAGTGASYEQYF.

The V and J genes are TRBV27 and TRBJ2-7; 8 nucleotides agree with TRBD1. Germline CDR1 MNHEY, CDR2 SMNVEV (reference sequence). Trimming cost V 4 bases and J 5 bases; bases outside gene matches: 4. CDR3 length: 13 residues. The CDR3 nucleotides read TGTGCCAGCAGTTCGTACAGGGGGAACGAGCAGTACGTC. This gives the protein CASSSYRGNEQYV.

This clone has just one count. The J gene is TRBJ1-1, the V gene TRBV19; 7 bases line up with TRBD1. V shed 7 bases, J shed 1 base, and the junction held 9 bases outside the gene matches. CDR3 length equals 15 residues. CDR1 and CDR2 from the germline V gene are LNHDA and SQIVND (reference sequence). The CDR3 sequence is CASKVNHRGNTEAFF. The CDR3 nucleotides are TGTGCCAGTAAGGTTAATCACAGGGGGAACACTGAAGCTTTCTTT.

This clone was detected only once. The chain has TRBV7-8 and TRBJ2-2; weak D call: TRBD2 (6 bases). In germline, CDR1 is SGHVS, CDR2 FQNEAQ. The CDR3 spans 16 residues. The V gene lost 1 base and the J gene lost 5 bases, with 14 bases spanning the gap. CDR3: CASSLVIGGGTGELFF. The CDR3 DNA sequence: TGTGCCAGCAGCTTAGTCATCGGGGGTGGGACCGGGGAGCTGTTTTTT.

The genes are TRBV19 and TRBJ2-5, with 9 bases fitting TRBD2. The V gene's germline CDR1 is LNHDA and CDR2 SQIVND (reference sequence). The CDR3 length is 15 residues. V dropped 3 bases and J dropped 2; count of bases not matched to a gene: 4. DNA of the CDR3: TGTGCCAGTAGTATGACTAGCGGTACTCAAGAGACCCAGTACTTC. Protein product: CASSMTSGTQETQYF.

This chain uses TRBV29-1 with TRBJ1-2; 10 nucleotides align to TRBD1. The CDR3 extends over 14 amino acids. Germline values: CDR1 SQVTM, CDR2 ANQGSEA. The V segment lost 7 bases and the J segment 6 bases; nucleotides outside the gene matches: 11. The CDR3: CSAIRSGTGDGYTF. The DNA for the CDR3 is TGCAGCGCCATAAGGTCCGGGACAGGGGATGGCTACACCTTC.

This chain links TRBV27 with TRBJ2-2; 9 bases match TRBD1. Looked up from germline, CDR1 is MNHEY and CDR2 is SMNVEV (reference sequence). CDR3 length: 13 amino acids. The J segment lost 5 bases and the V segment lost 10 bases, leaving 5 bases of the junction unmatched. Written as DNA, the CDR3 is TGTGCCACCCGGGACAGGGCAACCGGGGAGCTGTTTTTT. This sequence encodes CATRDRATGELFF.

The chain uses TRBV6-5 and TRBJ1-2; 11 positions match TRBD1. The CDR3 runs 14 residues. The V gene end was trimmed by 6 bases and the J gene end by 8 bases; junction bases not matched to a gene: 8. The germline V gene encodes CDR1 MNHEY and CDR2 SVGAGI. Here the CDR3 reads CASRGQGERGGYTF. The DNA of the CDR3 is TGTGCCAGCAGGGGACAGGGGGAACGCGGGGGCTACACCTTC.

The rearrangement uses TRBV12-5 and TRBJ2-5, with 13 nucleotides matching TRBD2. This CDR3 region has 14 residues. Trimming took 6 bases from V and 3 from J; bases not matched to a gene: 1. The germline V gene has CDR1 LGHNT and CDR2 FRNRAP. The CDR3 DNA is TGTGCTAGTGGGGGGACTAGCGGGAAAGAGACCCAGTACTTC. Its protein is CASGGTSGKETQYF.

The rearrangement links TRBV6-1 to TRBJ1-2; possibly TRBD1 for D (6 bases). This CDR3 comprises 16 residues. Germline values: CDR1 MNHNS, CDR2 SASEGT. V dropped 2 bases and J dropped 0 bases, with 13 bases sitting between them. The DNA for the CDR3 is TGTGCCAGCAGTGAAACCCCAGGGGAAACTAACTATGGCTACACCTTC. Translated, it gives CASSETPGETNYGYTF.

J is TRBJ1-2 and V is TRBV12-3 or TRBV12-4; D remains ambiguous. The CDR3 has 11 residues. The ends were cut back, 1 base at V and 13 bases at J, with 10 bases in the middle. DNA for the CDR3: TGTGCCAGCAGTTTAGGGGCAGATTCCACCTTC. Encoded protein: CASSLGADSTF.

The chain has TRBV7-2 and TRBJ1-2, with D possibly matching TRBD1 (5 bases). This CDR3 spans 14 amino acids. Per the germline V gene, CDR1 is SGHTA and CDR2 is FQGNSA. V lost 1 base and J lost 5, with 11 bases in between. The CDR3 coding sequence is TGTGCCAGCAGCTTAGATGGGGGGAGGTATGGCTACACCTTC. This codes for CASSLDGGRYGYTF.

The CDR3 nucleotides are TGTGCCAGCAGCCAAGAAGTCAGCGGGGGCCCAGATACGCAGTATTTT. It is translated as CASSQEVSGGPDTQYF. The chain recombines TRBV4-2 with TRBJ2-3; 8 positions agree with TRBD2. CDR3 length: 16 residues. Germline trimming cut 0 bases from V and 4 bases from J; bases unmatched to any gene: 6. Germline-derived CDR1 and CDR2 are LGHNA and YNFKEQ.

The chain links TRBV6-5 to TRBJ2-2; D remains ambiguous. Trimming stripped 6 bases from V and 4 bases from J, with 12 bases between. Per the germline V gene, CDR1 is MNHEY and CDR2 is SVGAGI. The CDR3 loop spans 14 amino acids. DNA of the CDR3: TGTGCCAGCAGGCGCGATCAGGTCACCGGGGAGCTGTTTTTT. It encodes CASRRDQVTGELFF.

The CDR3 sequence is CASSNPGETEYVEQFF. The CDR3 bases are TGTGCCAGCAGCAACCCGGGGGAGACAGAGTACGTTGAGCAGTTCTTC. V and J are TRBV7-2 and TRBJ2-1; maybe TRBD2 (6 bases). This CDR3 is built from 16 residues. The V gene lost 5 bases and the J gene lost 9 bases, with 23 bases spanning the gap. CDR1 and CDR2 (germline): SGHTA, FQGNSA.

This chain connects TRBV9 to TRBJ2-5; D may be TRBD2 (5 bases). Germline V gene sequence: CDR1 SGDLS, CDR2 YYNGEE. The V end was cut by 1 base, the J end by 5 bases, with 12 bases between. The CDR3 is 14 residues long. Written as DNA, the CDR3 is TGTGCCAGCAGCGTAAAGTCGGGAAGGGAGACCCAGTACTTC. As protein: CASSVKSGRETQYF.

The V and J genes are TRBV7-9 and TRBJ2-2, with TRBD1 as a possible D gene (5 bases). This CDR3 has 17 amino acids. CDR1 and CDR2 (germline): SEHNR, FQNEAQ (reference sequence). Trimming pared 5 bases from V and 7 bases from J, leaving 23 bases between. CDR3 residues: CASSKESTGPLLGELFF. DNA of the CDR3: TGTGCCAGCAGCAAAGAATCAACAGGACCTCTGCTCGGGGAGCTGTTTTTT.

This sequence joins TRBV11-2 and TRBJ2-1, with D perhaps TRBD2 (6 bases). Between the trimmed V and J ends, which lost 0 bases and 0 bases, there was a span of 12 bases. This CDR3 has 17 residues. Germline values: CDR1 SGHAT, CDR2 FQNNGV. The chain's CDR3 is CASSLDAGPYSYNEQFF. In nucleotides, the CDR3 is TGTGCCAGCAGCTTAGATGCGGGGCCATACTCCTACAATGAGCAGTTCTTC.

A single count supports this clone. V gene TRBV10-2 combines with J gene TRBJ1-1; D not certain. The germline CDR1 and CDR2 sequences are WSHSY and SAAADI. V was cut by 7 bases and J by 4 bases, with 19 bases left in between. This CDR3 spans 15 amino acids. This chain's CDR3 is CASTSKIPGATEAFF. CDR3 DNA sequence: TGCGCCAGCACCTCCAAAATCCCCGGAGCCACTGAAGCTTTCTTT.

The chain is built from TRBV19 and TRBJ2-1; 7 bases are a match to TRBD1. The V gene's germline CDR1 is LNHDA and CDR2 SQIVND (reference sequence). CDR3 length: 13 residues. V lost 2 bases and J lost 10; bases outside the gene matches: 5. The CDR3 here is CASSISTGIEQFF. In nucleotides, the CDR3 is TGTGCCAGTAGTATATCGACAGGGATAGAGCAGTTCTTC.

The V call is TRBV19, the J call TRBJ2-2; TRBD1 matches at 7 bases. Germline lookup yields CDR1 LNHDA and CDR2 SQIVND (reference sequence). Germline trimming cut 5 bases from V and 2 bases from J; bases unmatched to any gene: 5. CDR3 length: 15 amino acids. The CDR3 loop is CASSFTGANTGELFF. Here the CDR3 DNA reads TGTGCCAGTAGTTTTACAGGGGCCAACACCGGGGAGCTGTTTTTT.

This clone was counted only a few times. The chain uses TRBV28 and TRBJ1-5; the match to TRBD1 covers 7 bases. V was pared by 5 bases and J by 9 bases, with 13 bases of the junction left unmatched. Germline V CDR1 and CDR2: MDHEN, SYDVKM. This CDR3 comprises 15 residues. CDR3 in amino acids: CASSPMGQHSTPQHF. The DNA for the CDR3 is TGTGCCAGCAGTCCCATGGGACAGCACTCGACGCCCCAGCATTTT. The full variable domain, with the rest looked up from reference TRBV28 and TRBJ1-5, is DVKVTQSSRYLVKRTGEKVFLECVQDMDHENMFWYRQDPGLGLRLIYFSYDVKMKEKGDIPEGYSVSREKKERFSLILESASTNQTSMYLCASSPMGQHSTPQHFGDGTRLSIL.